The 20 T cell receptor beta chains in this list originate from one sample, sequenced in a study of T cell repertoires in cytomegalovirus infection. Their cognate antigens are unknown. TCRdb ran MiXCR on the reads and lists one entry per CDR3 protein. The sample consists of about 89,000 distinct CDR3 sequences, 25% to 30% of them appearing once. Sequenced here: CD8+ T cells from cultured PBMCs, sampled from culture after CMV antigen stimulation. These receptor sequences come from a human donor in good health (CMV status not recorded). Some clones in this sample may be carry-over from other donors' samples.

This clonotype was counted once. The V and J genes are TRBV11-2 and TRBJ1-1, with D possibly being TRBD1 (5 bases). V was pared by 2 bases and J by 4 bases, with 17 bases between. CDR1 and CDR2 from the germline V gene are SGHAT and FQNNGV. The CDR3 spans 16 residues. CDR3 in amino acids: CASSLSGHLGSTEAFF. CDR3 in DNA: TGTGCCAGCAGCTTATCAGGACACCTAGGCAGCACTGAAGCTTTCTTT.

The chain employs TRBV29-1 and TRBJ2-1; 11 bases line up with TRBD1. The CDR3 covers 15 residues. Germline V gene lookup returns CDR1 SQVTM and CDR2 ANQGSEA. The ends lost 4 bases at V and 8 bases at J; junction bases unmatched: 10. In DNA, the CDR3 is TGCAGCGTTGGACCGGACAGGGGGCTTAACGATGAGCAGTTCTTC. Translating it yields CSVGPDRGLNDEQFF.

This clonotype was detected ten times or more. The chain links TRBV7-9 to TRBJ1-2; possibly TRBD1 for D (6 bases). The CDR3 is made up of 17 amino acids. Trimming pared 7 bases from V and 7 bases from J, leaving 28 bases between. Per the germline V gene, CDR1 is SEHNR and CDR2 is FQNEAQ (reference sequence). CDR3 sequence (DNA): TGTGCCAGCACCGATACACACTTACAGGGCTTGGGAGGTGGCTACACCTTC. This codes for CASTDTHLQGLGGGYTF.

The chain uses TRBV4-1 and TRBJ2-1; D may be TRBD2 (5 bases). This CDR3 has 18 residues. Germline CDR1 reads MGHRA; CDR2 reads YSYEKL. V was pared by 0 bases and J by 0 bases, with 15 bases between. CDR3: CASSQDVAPTSSYNEQFF. The CDR3 DNA reads as TGCGCCAGCAGCCAAGATGTAGCGCCTACCAGCTCCTACAATGAGCAGTTCTTC.

This clonotype has ten or more counts. The rearrangement links TRBV19 to TRBJ2-1; 9 bases are a match to TRBD2. The V and J ends lost 7 bases and 4 bases, in that order; junction bases with no gene match: 5. The germline gives CDR1 LNHDA, CDR2 SQIVND (reference sequence). The CDR3 length is 14 residues. The CDR3 protein is CASKTAGGYNEQFF. The DNA of the CDR3 is TGTGCCAGTAAAACGGCGGGGGGGTACAATGAGCAGTTCTTC. Based on the CDR3 plus reference TRBV19 and TRBJ2-1, the full variable domain is DGGITQSPKYLFRKEGQNVTLSCEQNLNHDAMYWYRQDPGQGLRLIYYSQIVNDFQKGDIAEGYSVSREKKESFPLTVTSAQKNPTAFYLCASKTAGGYNEQFFGPGTRLTVL.

V usage is TRBV7-2 and J usage is TRBJ1-4; the match to TRBD1 covers 8 bases. The ends lost 1 base at V and 4 bases at J; junction bases unmatched: 5. CDR3 size: 16 residues. The germline CDR1 and CDR2 sequences are SGHTA and FQGNSA. CDR3 in DNA: TGTGCCAGCAGCTTAGACAGGGGGGGGCTTAATGAAAAACTGTTTTTT. It encodes CASSLDRGGLNEKLFF.

This clonotype turned up a few times. The V gene is TRBV6-5, the J gene TRBJ1-5; D is possibly TRBD1 (5 bases). CDR3 length: 13 amino acids. V dropped 6 bases and J dropped 7 bases, with 13 bases sitting between them. Germline lookup yields CDR1 MNHEY and CDR2 SVGAGI. The CDR3: CASRPTGEQPQHF. The CDR3 bases are TGTGCCAGCAGACCTACAGGAGAACAGCCCCAGCATTTT.

J is TRBJ2-5 and V is TRBV7-6, with D perhaps TRBD2 (5 bases). With 3 bases removed from V and 5 bases from J, the gap between germline ends came to 10 bases. There are 13 residues in the CDR3. The germline CDR1 and CDR2 sequences are SGHVS and FNYEAQ. The CDR3 nucleotides read TGTGCCAGCAGCTTGCGGGTCGGGGAGACCCAGTACTTC. As protein: CASSLRVGETQYF.

V gene TRBV4-1 combines with J gene TRBJ1-1, with D unresolved. V gave up 0 bases and J gave up 8 bases, with 7 bases separating them. CDR1 MGHRA and CDR2 YSYEKL come from the germline V gene. This CDR3 has 12 amino acids. The CDR3 sequence is CASSQDRSEAFF. CDR3 DNA sequence: TGCGCCAGCAGCCAAGATCGATCCGAAGCTTTCTTT.

The CDR3 loop is CASLGGQGSYEQYF. The CDR3 coding sequence is TGTGCCAGCCTGGGCGGACAGGGCTCCTACGAGCAGTACTTC. The chain joins TRBV2 to TRBJ2-7; 8 nucleotides agree with TRBD1. The CDR3 is 14 amino acids. The ends lost 8 bases at V and 0 bases at J; junction bases unmatched: 6. Per the germline V gene, CDR1 is SNHLY and CDR2 is FYNNEI.

This clonotype appeared a few times. The chain combines TRBV7-2 with TRBJ2-1; TRBD1 aligns across 8 bases. J gave up 6 bases and V 0 bases, and 7 bases lay outside the gene matches. Germline V gene sequence: CDR1 SGHTA, CDR2 FQGNSA. CDR3 length: 16 amino acids. CDR3 bases: TGTGCCAGCAGCTTAGCTCGAAGGCAGGGGGCCAATGAGCAGTTCTTC. This encodes CASSLARRQGANEQFF.

This clonotype was seen repeatedly, ten times or more. V is TRBV6-5 and J is TRBJ2-2; 7 bases agree with TRBD2. Germline V CDR1 and CDR2: MNHEY, SVGAGI. CDR3 length: 14 amino acids. V shed 2 bases and J 5 bases; nucleotides not matched to a gene: 2. This CDR3 is CASSYLGGTGELFF. In DNA form, the CDR3 reads TGTGCCAGCAGTTACCTGGGGGGGACCGGGGAGCTGTTTTTT.

The chain combines TRBV5-4 with TRBJ2-7, with a weak D call TRBD2 (6 bases). This CDR3 contains 14 residues. Germline V lookup: CDR1 SGHNT, CDR2 YYREEE (reference sequence). The V end lost 5 bases, the J end lost 4 bases, and 16 bases lay between the germline ends. The CDR3 sequence is CASSFYGTFYEQYF. CDR3 sequence (DNA): TGTGCCAGCAGTTTCTACGGGACTTTTTACGAGCAGTACTTC.

The V and J genes are TRBV5-1 and TRBJ2-3; no firm D call. Germline CDR1 and CDR2: SGHRS and YFSETQ. V was cut by 5 bases and J by 2 bases, with 9 bases left in between. The CDR3 contains 13 residues. The CDR3 DNA sequence: TGCGCCAGCAGGTCGATCCTCACAGATACGCAGTATTTT. Its translation is CASRSILTDTQYF. Together with reference TRBV5-1 and TRBJ2-3, the CDR3 gives the full variable domain: KAGVTQTPRYLIKTRGQQVTLSCSPISGHRSVSWYQQTPGQGLQFLFEYFSETQRNKGNFPGRFSGRQFSNSRSEMNVSTLELGDSALYLCASRSILTDTQYFGPGTRLTVL.

Only a few counts were recorded for this clonotype. The V call is TRBV4-1, the J call TRBJ2-6, with D possibly matching TRBD2 (6 bases). CDR1 is MGHRA and CDR2 is YSYEKL in the germline V gene. Trimming shortened V by 4 bases and J by 4 bases, and 14 bases separated the two germline ends. This CDR3 is 16 amino acids long. The CDR3 DNA is TGCGCCAGCAGCCCCCCCGGGACTGGCGGGGCCAACGTCCTGACTTTC. It translates to CASSPPGTGGANVLTF.

In its sample, this clonotype was seen a few times. The CDR3 DNA is TGTGCCATCAGTGAGCCGGGCGGGGGCCCTACGAACACCGGGGAGCTGTTTTTT. Protein: CAISEPGGGPTNTGELFF. The gene calls are TRBV10-3 and TRBJ2-2; TRBD2 might be the D (7 bases). The CDR3 is 18 residues long. V gave up 2 bases and J gave up 0 bases, with 16 bases separating them. Looked up from germline, CDR1 is ENHRY and CDR2 is SYGVKD.

In its sample, this clonotype was seen a few times. The rearrangement links TRBV5-4 to TRBJ2-5; D might be TRBD2 (6 bases). Germline V gives CDR1 SGHNT, CDR2 YYREEE (reference sequence). V dropped 6 bases and J dropped 3 bases, with 18 bases sitting between them. The length of the CDR3 is 15 residues. The CDR3, as DNA: TGTGCCAGCACCCAGGGAGGCTCCAGAGAAGAGACCCAGTACTTC. Its translation: CASTQGGSREETQYF.

The chain combines TRBV7-6 with TRBJ2-2; the D gene is possibly TRBD1 (6 bases). CDR1 and CDR2 (germline): SGHVS, FNYEAQ. The CDR3 covers 17 residues. V was cut by 4 bases and J by 0 bases, with 15 bases left in between. CDR3 nucleotides: TGTGCCAGCAGCTCCAACAGGGTACCTTCGAACACCGGGGAGCTGTTTTTT. Encoded protein: CASSSNRVPSNTGELFF.

The chain carries TRBV28 and TRBJ2-7; 8 bases agree with TRBD2. CDR3 length: 16 residues. V trimming: 5 bases; J trimming: 0 bases; junction bases outside the gene matches: 9. The germline V gene has CDR1 MDHEN and CDR2 SYDVKM. The CDR3 DNA sequence: TGTGCCAGCAGTCCTCAGGGTAGCGGGATCTCCTACGAGCAGTACTTC. Amino acids: CASSPQGSGISYEQYF.

The chain joins TRBV7-9 to TRBJ2-3; D not resolved. Trimming left V 8 bases short and J 3 bases short, with 3 bases between. Germline CDR1 reads SEHNR; CDR2 reads FQNEAQ (reference sequence). The length of the CDR3 is 10 residues. CDR3 loop: CASVTDTQYF. The CDR3 nucleotides are TGTGCCAGCGTAACAGATACGCAGTATTTT.